This T cell receptor beta chain was recorded in a study of graft-versus-host responses after intestinal transplantation. Sequencing used immunoSEQ multiplex PCR; TCRdb keeps in-frame clones, though not all of them. Found here are roughly 20,000 clones, around three fifths of them singletons; the top ten hold around 0.92%. CDR1 SGDLS and CDR2 YYNGEE come from the germline V gene. Between the trimmed V and J ends, which lost 3 bases and 1 base, there was a span of 10 bases. The CDR3 has 14 amino acids. After the reaction, proliferating CFSE-low CD3+CD4+ and CD3+CD8+ responders were sorted. The sequencing used alloreactive CD4+ T cells from a mixed lymphocyte reaction culture, collected before intestinal transplant. Subset reported: CFSE-low proliferating T cells sorted from roughly six-day pre-transplant mixed lymphocyte reaction (GvH or HvG direction). The chain carries TRBV9 and TRBJ1-1, with D hard to call. The clonotype originates from a human patient who received an intestinal transplant. CDR3 protein: CASSGLTRNTEAFF. The DNA of the CDR3 is TGTGCCAGCAGCGGACTTACTAGGAACACTGAAGCTTTCTTT.